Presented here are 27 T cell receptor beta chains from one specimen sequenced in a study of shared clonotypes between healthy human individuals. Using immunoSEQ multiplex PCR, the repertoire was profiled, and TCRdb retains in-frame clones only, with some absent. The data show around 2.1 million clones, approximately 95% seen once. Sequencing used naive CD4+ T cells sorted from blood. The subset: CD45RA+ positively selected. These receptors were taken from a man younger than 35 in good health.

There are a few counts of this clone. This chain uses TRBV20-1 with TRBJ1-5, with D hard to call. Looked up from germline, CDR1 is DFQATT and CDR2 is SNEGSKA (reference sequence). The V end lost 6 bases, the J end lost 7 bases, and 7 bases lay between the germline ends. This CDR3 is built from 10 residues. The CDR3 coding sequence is TGCAGTGCCGGAACGCAGCCCCAGCATTTT. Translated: CSAGTQPQHF.

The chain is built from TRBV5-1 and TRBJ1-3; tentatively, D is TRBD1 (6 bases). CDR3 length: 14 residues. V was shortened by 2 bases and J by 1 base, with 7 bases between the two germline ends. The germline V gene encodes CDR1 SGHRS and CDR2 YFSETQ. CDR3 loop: CASSFTGSGNTIYF. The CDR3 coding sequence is TGCGCCAGCAGCTTCACAGGGTCTGGAAACACCATATATTTT.

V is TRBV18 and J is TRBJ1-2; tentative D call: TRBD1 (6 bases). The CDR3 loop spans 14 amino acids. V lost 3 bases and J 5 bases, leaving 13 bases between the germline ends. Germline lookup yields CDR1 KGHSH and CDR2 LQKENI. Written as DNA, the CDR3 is TGTGCCAGCTCACCGGGGGGCGTGAAGTATGGCTACACCTTC. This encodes CASSPGGVKYGYTF. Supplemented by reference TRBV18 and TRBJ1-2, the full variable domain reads NAGVMQNPRHLVRRRGQEARLRCSPMKGHSHVYWYRQLPEEGLKFMVYLQKENIIDESGMPKERFSAEFPKEGPSILRIQQVVRGDSAAYFCASSPGGVKYGYTFGSGTRLTVV.

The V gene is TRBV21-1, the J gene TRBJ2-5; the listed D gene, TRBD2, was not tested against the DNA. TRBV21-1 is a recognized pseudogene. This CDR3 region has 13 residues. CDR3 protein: CASRGTSPETQYF. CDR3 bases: TGTGCCAGCAGGGGGACTAGCCCAGAGACCCAGTACTTC.

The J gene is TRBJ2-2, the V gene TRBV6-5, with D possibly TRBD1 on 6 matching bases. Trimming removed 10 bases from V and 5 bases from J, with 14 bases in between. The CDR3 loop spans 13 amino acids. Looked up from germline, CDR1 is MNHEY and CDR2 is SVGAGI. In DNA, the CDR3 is TGTGCCACATCAACAGGGTCTACCGGGGAGCTGTTTTTT. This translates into CATSTGSTGELFF.

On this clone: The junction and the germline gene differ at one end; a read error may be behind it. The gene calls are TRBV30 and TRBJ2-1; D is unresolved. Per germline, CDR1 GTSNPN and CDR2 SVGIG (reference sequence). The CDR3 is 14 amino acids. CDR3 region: CARSGRASYNEQFF. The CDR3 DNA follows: TGTGCCCGGAGTGGTAGGGCCTCCTACAATGAGCAGTTCTTC.

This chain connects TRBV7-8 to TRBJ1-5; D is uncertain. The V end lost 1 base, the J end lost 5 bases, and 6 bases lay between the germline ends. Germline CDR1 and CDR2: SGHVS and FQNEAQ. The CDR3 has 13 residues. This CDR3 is CASSLVEDQPQHF. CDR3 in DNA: TGTGCCAGCAGCTTAGTAGAGGATCAGCCCCAGCATTTT.

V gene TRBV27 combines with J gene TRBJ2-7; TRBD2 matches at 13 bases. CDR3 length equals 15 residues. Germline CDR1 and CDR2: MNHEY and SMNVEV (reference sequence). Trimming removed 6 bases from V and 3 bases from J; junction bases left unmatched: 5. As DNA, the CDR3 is TGTGCCAGCAGGGGGACTAGCGGGAAAAACTACGAGCAGTACTTC. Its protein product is CASRGTSGKNYEQYF.

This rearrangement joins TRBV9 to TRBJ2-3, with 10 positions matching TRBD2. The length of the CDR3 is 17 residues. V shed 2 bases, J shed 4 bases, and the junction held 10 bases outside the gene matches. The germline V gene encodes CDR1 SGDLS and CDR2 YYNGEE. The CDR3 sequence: CASSVTGASGSPDTQYF. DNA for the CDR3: TGTGCCAGCAGCGTTACCGGGGCTAGCGGGAGCCCAGATACGCAGTATTTT.

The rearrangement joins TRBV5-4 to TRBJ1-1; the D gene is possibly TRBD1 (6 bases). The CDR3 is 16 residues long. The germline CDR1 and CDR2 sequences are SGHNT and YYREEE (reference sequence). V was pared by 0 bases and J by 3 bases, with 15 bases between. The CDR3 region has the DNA TGTGCCAGCAGCTTGGGGGGGGCCCAATCCTACACTGAAGCTTTCTTT. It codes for CASSLGGAQSYTEAFF. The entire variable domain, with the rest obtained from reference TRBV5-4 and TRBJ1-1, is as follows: ETGVTQSPTHLIKTRGQQVTLRCSSQSGHNTVSWYQQALGQGPQFIFQYYREEENGRGNFPPRFSGLQFPNYSSELNVNALELDDSALYLCASSLGGAQSYTEAFFGQGTRLTVV.

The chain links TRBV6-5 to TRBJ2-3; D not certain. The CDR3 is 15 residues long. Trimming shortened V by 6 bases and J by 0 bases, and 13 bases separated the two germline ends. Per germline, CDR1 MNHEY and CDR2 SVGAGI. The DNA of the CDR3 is TGTGCCAGCAGCCGACGGACGGGTAGCACAGATACGCAGTATTTT. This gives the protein CASSRRTGSTDTQYF.

The CDR3 region has the DNA TGTGCCAGCAGCGTAGCTCCCCAGAGCGCGAGCTCTGGAAACACCATATATTTT. It specifies CASSVAPQSASSGNTIYF. V usage is TRBV9 and J usage is TRBJ1-3; D is unresolved. The germline V gene has CDR1 SGDLS and CDR2 YYNGEE. V was clipped by 0 bases and J by 0 bases, with 16 bases between them. The CDR3 runs to 18 residues.

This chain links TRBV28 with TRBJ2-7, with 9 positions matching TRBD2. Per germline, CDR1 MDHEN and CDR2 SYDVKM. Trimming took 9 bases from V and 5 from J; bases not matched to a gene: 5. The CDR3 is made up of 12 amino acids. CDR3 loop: CASFAGGHEQYF. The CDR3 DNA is TGTGCCAGTTTCGCGGGGGGGCACGAGCAGTACTTC. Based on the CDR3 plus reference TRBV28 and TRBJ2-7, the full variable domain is DVKVTQSSRYLVKRTGEKVFLECVQDMDHENMFWYRQDPGLGLRLIYFSYDVKMKEKGDIPEGYSVSREKKERFSLILESASTNQTSMYLCASFAGGHEQYFGPGTRLTVT.

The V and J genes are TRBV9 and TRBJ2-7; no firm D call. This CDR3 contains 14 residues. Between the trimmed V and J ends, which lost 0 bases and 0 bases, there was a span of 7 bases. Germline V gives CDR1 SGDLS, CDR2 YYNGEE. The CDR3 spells CASSVAVSSYEQYF. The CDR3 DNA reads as TGTGCCAGCAGCGTAGCGGTCAGCTCCTACGAGCAGTACTTC.

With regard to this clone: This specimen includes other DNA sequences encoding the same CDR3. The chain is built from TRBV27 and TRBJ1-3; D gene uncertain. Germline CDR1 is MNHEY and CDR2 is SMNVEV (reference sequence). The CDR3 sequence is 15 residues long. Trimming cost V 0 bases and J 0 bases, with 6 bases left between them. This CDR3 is CASSLSRSSGNTIYF. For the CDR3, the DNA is TGTGCCAGCAGTTTATCGCGCTCCTCTGGAAACACCATATATTTT.

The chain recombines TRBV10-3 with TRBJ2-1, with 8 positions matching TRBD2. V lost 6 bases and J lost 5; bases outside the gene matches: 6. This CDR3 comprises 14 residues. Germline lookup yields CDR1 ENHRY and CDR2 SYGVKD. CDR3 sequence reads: CAISGGANDNEQFF. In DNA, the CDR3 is TGTGCCATCAGCGGGGGGGCCAACGACAATGAGCAGTTCTTC.

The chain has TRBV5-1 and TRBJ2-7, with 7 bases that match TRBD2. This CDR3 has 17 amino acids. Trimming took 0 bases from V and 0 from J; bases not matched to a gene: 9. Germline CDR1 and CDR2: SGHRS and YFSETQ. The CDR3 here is CASSLDPPGGFSYEQYF. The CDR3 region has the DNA TGCGCCAGCAGCTTGGACCCCCCGGGAGGTTTCTCCTACGAGCAGTACTTC.

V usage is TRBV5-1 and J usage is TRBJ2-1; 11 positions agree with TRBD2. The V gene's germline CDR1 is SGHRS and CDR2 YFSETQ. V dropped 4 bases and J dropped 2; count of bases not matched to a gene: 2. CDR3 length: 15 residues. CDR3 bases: TGCGCCAGCAGCACTAGCGGGAGCACCTACAATGAGCAGTTCTTC. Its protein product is CASSTSGSTYNEQFF.

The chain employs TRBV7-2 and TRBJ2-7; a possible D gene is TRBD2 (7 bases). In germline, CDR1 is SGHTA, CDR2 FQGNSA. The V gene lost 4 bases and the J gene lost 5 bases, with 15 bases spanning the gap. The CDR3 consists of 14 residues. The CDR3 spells CASSYRGGGHEQYF. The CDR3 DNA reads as TGTGCCAGCAGCTATAGGGGGGGTGGCCACGAGCAGTACTTC.

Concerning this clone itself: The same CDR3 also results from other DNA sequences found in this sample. The CDR3 coding sequence is TGCGCCAGCAGCTTTGGGACAGGTTCCTACGAGCAGTACTTC. Amino acids: CASSFGTGSYEQYF. The rearrangement uses TRBV5-1 and TRBJ2-7; TRBD1 matches 8 bases. CDR1 and CDR2 (germline): SGHRS, YFSETQ. V gave up 2 bases and J gave up 1 base; unmatched junction bases: 2. This CDR3 region has 14 residues.

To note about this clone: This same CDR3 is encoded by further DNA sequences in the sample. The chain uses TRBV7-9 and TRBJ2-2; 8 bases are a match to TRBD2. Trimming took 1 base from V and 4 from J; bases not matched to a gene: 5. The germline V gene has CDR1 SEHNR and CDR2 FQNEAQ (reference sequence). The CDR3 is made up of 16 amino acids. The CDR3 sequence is CASSLVSSGGTGELFF. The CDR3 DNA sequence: TGTGCCAGCAGCTTAGTGTCCAGCGGGGGCACCGGGGAGCTGTTTTTT.

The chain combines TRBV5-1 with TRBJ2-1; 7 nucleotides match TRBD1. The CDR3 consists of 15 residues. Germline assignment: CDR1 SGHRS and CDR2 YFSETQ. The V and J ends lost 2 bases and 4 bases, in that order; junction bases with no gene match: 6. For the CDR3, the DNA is TGCGCCAGCAGCTTCACCGGACAGGAGTACAATGAGCAGTTCTTC. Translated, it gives CASSFTGQEYNEQFF.

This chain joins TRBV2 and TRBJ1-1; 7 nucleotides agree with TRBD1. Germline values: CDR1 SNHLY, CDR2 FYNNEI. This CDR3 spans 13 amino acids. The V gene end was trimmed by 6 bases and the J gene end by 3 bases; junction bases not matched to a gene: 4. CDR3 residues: CASSLRGDTEAFF. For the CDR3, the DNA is TGTGCCAGCAGCCTCAGGGGGGACACTGAAGCTTTCTTT.

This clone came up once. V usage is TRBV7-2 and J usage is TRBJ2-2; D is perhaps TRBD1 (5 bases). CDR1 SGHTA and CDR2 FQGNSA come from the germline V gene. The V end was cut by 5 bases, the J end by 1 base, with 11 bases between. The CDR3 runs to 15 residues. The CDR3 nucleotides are TGTGCCAGCAGCAAGGGGCCGGGGAACACCGGGGAGCTGTTTTTT. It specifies CASSKGPGNTGELFF. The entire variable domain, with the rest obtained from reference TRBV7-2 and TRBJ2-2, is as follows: GAGVSQSPSNKVTEKGKDVELRCDPISGHTALYWYRQSLGQGLEFLIYFQGNSAPDKSGLPSDRFSAERTGGSVSTLTIQRTQQEDSAVYLCASSKGPGNTGELFFGEGSRLTVL.

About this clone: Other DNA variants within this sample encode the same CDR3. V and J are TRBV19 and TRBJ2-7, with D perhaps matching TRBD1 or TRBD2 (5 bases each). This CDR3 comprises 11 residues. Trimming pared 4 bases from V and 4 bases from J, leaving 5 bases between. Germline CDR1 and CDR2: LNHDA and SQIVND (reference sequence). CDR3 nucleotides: TGTGCCAGTAGTAGGGGGTACGAGCAGTACTTC. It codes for CASSRGYEQYF. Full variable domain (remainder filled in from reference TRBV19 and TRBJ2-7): DGGITQSPKYLFRKEGQNVTLSCEQNLNHDAMYWYRQDPGQGLRLIYYSQIVNDFQKGDIAEGYSVSREKKESFPLTVTSAQKNPTAFYLCASSRGYEQYFGPGTRLTVT.

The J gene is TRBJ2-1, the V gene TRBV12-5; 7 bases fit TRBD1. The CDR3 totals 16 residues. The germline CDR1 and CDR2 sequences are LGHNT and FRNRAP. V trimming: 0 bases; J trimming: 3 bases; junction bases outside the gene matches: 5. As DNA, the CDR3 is TGTGCTAGTGGTTTGGTAAAACCAGGGGGCTACAATGAGCAGTTCTTC. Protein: CASGLVKPGGYNEQFF.

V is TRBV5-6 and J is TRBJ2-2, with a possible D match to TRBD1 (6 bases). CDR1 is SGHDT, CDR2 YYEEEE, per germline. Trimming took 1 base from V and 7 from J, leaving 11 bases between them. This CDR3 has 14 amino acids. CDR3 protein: CASSLSGAGGELFF. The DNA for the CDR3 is TGTGCCAGCAGCTTGTCAGGGGCCGGCGGGGAGCTGTTTTTT. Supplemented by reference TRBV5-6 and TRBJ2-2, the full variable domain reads DAGVTQSPTHLIKTRGQQVTLRCSPKSGHDTVSWYQQALGQGPQFIFQYYEEEERQRGNFPDRFSGHQFPNYSSELNVNALLLGDSALYLCASSLSGAGGELFFGEGSRLTVL.